This record covers a single TCR beta chain. This record belongs to a study of blood T cell repertoires in COVID-19. Study details: There were acute and convalescent COVID-19 samples, and they came from the United States, Italy and Spain. The analysed material was cDNA or gDNA that came from T cells, B-cell-depleted T cells, or PBMCs.

This CDR3 region has 12 residues. The V and J ends lost 1 base and 10 bases respectively, with 8 bases between them. Per the germline V gene, CDR1 is MNHEY and CDR2 is SVGEGT. In the original analysis: From reference gene primer amplification, estimates of nucleated cell counts were derived. Sequencing used immunoSEQ multiplex PCR; TCRdb keeps in-frame clones, though not all of them. That table is the source of V, J and clone size, and D and trimming were worked out from the DNA. The repertoire includes about 140,000 clones, roughly 78% of them detected once, and roughly 3.6% sits in the top ten. This receptor was identified in a man aged 55 to 70 with acute or convalescent COVID-19. This sequence joins TRBV6-2 or TRBV6-3 and TRBJ2-1, with a tentative D call TRBD2 (6 bases). Source material: peripheral blood. CDR3 sequence reads: CASSYFSGEQFF. The CDR3, as DNA: TGTGCCAGCAGTTACTTTAGCGGAGAGCAGTTCTTC.